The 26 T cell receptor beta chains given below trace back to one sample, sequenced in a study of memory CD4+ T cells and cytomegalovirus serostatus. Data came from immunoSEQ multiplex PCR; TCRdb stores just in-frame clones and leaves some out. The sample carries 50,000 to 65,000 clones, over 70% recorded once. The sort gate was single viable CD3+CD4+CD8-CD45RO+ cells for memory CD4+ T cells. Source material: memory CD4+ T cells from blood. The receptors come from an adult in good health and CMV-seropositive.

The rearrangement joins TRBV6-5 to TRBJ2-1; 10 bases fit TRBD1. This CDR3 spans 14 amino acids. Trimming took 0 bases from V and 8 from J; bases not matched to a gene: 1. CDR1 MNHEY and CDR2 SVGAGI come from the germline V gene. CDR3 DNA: TGTGCCAGCAGTTACTCCGGGACAGGGGATGAGCAGTTCTTC. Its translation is CASSYSGTGDEQFF.

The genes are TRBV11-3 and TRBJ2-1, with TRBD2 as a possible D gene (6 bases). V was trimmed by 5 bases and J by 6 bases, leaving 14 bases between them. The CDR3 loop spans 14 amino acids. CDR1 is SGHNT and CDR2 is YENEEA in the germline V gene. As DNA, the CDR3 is TGTGCCAGCAGCCCGACTGGGGGGTCCAATGAGCAGTTCTTC. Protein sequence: CASSPTGGSNEQFF.

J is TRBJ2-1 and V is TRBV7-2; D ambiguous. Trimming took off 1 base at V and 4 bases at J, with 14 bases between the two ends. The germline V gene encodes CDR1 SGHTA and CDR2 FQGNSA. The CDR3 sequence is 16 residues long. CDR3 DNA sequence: TGTGCCAGCAGCTTAGGAGGTAACGGATATTACAATGAGCAGTTCTTC. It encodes CASSLGGNGYYNEQFF.

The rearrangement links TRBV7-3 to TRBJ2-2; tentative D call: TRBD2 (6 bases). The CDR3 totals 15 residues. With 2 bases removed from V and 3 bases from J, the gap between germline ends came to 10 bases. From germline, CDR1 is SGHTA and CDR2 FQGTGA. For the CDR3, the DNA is TGTGCCAGCAGCTTAGGAGGAGGGGACACCGGGGAGCTGTTTTTT. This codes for CASSLGGGDTGELFF. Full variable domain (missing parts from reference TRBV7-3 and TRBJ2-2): GAGVSQTPSNKVTEKGKYVELRCDPISGHTALYWYRQSLGQGPEFLIYFQGTGAADDSGLPNDRFFAVRPEGSVSTLKIQRTERGDSAVYLCASSLGGGDTGELFFGEGSRLTVL.

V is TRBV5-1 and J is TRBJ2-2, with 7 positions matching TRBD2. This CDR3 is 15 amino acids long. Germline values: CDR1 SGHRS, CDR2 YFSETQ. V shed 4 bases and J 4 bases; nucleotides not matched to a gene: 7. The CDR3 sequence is CASSLGLVVTGELFF. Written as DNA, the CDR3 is TGCGCCAGCAGCCTAGGACTAGTTGTCACCGGGGAGCTGTTTTTT.

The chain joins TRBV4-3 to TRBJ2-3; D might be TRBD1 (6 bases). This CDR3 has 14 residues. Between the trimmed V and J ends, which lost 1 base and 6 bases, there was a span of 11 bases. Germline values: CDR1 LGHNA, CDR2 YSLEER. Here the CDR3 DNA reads TGCGCCAGCAGCCAAGGAAACAGGGAGGATACGCAGTATTTT. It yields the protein CASSQGNREDTQYF.

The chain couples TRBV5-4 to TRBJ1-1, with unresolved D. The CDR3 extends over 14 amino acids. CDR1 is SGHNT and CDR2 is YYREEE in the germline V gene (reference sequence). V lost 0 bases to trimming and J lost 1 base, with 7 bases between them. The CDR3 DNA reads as TGTGCCAGCAGCTTGGTGCAGCGGAACACTGAAGCTTTCTTT. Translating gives CASSLVQRNTEAFF.

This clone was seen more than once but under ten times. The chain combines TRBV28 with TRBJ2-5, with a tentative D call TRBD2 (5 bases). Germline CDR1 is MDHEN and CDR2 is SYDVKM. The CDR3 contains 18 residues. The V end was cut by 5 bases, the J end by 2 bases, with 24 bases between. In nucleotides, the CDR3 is TGTGCCAGCAGTGATTCCCGTTTCGGAGCGGCAATTCAAGAGACCCAGTACTTC. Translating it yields CASSDSRFGAAIQETQYF. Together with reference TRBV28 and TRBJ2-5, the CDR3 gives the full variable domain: DVKVTQSSRYLVKRTGEKVFLECVQDMDHENMFWYRQDPGLGLRLIYFSYDVKMKEKGDIPEGYSVSREKKERFSLILESASTNQTSMYLCASSDSRFGAAIQETQYFGPGTRLLVL.

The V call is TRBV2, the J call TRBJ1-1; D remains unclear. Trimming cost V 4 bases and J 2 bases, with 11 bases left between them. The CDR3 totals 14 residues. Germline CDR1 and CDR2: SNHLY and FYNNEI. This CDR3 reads CASSASRSNTEAFF. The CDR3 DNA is TGTGCCAGCAGTGCGTCCAGAAGTAACACTGAAGCTTTCTTT.

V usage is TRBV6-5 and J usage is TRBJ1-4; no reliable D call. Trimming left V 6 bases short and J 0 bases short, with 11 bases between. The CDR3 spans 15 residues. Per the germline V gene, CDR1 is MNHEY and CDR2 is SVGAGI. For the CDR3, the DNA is TGTGCCAGCAGCGCTACCGACGCAACTAATGAAAAACTGTTTTTT. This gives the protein CASSATDATNEKLFF.

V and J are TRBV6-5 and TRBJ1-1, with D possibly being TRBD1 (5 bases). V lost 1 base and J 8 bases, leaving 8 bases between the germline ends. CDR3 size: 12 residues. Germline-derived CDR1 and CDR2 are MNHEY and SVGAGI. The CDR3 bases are TGTGCCAGCAGTTACTTCCCAGGGGAAGCTTTCTTT. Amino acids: CASSYFPGEAFF.

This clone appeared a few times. CDR3 protein: CASMGKWREGEQYF. The CDR3 region has the DNA TGTGCCAGCATGGGGAAGTGGCGGGAGGGCGAGCAGTACTTC. The V gene is TRBV28, the J gene TRBJ2-7; 9 bases align to TRBD2. The CDR3 is made up of 14 amino acids. The germline V gene encodes CDR1 MDHEN and CDR2 SYDVKM. Trimming took 7 bases from V and 6 from J; bases not matched to a gene: 10.

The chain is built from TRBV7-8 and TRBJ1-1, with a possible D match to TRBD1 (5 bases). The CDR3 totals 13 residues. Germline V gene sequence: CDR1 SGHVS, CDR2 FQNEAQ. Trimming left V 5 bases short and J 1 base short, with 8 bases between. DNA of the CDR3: TGTGCCAGCAGCCGTGGGGGGAACACTGAAGCTTTCTTT. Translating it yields CASSRGGNTEAFF.

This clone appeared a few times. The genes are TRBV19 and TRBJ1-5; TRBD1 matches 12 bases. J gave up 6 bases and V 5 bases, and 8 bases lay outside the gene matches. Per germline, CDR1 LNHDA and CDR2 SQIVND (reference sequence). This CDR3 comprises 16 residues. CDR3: CASSSPGQGAGQPQHF. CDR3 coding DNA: TGTGCCAGTAGTTCTCCGGGACAGGGGGCAGGTCAGCCCCAGCATTTT.

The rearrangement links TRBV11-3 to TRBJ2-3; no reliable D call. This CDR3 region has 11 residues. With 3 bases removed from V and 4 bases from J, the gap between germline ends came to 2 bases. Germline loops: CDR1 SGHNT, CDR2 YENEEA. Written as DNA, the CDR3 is TGTGCCAGCAGCTTTTCAGATACGCAGTATTTT. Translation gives CASSFSDTQYF.

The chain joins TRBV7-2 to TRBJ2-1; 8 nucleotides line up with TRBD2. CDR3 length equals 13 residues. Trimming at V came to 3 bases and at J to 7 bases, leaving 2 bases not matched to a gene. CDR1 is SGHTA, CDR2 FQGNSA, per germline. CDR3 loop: CASSFGRANEQFF. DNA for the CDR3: TGTGCCAGCAGCTTCGGGAGGGCTAATGAGCAGTTCTTC.

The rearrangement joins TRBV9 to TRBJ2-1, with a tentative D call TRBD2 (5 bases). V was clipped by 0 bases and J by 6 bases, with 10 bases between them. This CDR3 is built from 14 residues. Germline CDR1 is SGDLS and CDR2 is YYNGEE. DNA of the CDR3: TGTGCCAGCAGCGTAGTCCTGGCGGGCAATGAGCAGTTCTTC. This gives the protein CASSVVLAGNEQFF. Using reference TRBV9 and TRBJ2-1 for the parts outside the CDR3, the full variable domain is DSGVTQTPKHLITATGQRVTLRCSPRSGDLSVYWYQQSLDQGLQFLIQYYNGEERAKGNILERFSAQQFPDLHSELNLSSLELGDSALYFCASSVVLAGNEQFFGPGTRLTVL.

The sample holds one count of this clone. CDR3 residues: CASRGDRVYEQYF. Written as DNA, the CDR3 is TGTGCCAGCAGGGGGGACAGGGTATACGAGCAGTACTTC. The chain links TRBV28 to TRBJ2-7; the match to TRBD1 covers 9 bases. CDR3 length: 13 residues. V trimming: 6 bases; J trimming: 4 bases; junction bases outside the gene matches: 4. Germline assignment: CDR1 MDHEN and CDR2 SYDVKM.

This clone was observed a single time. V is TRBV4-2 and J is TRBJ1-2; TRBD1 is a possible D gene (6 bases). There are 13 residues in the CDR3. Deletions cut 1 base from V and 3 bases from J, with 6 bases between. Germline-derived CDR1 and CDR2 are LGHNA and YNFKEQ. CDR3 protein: CASSQGQDYGYTF. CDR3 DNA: TGTGCCAGCAGCCAAGGACAGGACTATGGCTACACCTTC.

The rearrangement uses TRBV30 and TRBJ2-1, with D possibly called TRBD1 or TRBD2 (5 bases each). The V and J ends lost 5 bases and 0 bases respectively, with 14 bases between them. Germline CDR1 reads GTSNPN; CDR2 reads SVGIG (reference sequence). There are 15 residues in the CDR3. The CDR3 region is CAWGADLSSYNEQFF. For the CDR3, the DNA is TGTGCCTGGGGGGCGGACTTGAGCTCCTACAATGAGCAGTTCTTC. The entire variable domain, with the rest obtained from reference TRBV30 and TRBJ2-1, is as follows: SQTIHQWPATLVQPVGSPLSLECTVEGTSNPNLYWYRQAAGRGLQLLFYSVGIGQISSEVPQNLSASRPQDRQFILSSKKLLLSDSGFYLCAWGADLSSYNEQFFGPGTRLTVL.

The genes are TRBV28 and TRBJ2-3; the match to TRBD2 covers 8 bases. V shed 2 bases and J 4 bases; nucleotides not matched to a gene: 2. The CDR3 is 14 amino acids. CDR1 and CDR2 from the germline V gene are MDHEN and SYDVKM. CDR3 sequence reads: CASSLPAGADTQYF. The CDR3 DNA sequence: TGTGCCAGCAGTTTACCAGCGGGGGCAGATACGCAGTATTTT.

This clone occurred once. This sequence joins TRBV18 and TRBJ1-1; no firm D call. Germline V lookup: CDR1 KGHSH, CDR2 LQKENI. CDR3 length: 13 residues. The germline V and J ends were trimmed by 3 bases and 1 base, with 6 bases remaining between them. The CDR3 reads CASSPQKNTEAFF. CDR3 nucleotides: TGTGCCAGCTCACCCCAGAAGAACACTGAAGCTTTCTTT.

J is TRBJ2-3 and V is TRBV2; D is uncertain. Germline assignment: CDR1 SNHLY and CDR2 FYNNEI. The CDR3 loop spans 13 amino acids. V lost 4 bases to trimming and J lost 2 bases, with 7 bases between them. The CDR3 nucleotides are TGTGCCAGCAGTGGCGTCGTCACAGATACGCAGTATTTT. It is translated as CASSGVVTDTQYF.

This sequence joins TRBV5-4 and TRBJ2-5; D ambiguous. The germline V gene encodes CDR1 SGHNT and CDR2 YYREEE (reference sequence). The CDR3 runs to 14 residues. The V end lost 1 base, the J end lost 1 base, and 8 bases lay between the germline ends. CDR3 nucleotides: TGTGCCAGCAGCTTGTTTGCTATCCAAGAGACCCAGTACTTC. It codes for CASSLFAIQETQYF.

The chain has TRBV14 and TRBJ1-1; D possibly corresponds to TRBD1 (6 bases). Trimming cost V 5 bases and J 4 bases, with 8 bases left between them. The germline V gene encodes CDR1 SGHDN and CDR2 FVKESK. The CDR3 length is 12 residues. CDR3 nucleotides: TGTGCCAGCAGCGAAGGGGGCACTGAAGCTTTCTTT. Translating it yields CASSEGGTEAFF.

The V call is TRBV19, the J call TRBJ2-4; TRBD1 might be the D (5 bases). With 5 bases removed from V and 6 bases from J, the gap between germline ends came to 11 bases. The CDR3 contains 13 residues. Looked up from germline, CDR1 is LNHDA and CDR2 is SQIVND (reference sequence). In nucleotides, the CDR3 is TGTGCCAGTAGTTATGGCAGGGCAAACATTCAGTACTTC. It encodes CASSYGRANIQYF. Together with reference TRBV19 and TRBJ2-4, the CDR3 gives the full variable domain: DGGITQSPKYLFRKEGQNVTLSCEQNLNHDAMYWYRQDPGQGLRLIYYSQIVNDFQKGDIAEGYSVSREKKESFPLTVTSAQKNPTAFYLCASSYGRANIQYFGAGTRLSVL.